This T cell receptor (beta chain) was sequenced in a study of blood T cell repertoires in COVID-19 (TCRdb year 2020). In terms of the full investigation: Samples from collaborators originated in the United States, Italy and Spain and spanned both the acute and convalescent phases of COVID-19. The prospective study material was composed of cDNA or gDNA derived from T cells, B-cell-depleted T cells, or PBMCs. The dataset comprised deeply sampled blood TCRbeta repertoires from subjects exposed to, actively infected with, or recovered from COVID-19. A freely available public database, intended as a resource for researchers studying the immune response to SARS-CoV-2, is where the repertoires were released. The samples were drawn from two sources: the first 160 participants of the ongoing ImmuneRACE study, and 1,000 to 1,500 subjects contributed by 6 global collaborators. The sample metadata nearly always contained a de-identified subject ID, COVID-19 status, age in years and sex. Where HLA class I and class II types were available, the types were taken from metadata supplied by the sample provider, not from assay-based typing. Broad study findings and their caveats: The quantity of clinical and demographic metadata differed by source and by participant and was supplied without curation.

There are 15 amino acids in the CDR3, from cysteine to phenylalanine inclusive. The retained sequence is limited to the CDR3, 45 bases, with the frame set at the first base. V is cut by 1 base and J by 3 bases, and the space between the germline ends is 11 bases. From the germline V gene, CDR1 is MGHRA and CDR2 is YSYEKL. The immunoSEQ Assay, a bias-controlled multiplex PCR, was used to amplify TCRbeta CDR3 regions from genomic DNA. The original methods were these. Within the assay, amplification of reference gene primers was used to estimate how many nucleated cells each sample contained. Sequence reads were collapsed and filtered to measure the absolute abundance of every unique TCRbeta CDR3 rearrangement. Productive Simpson clonality was computed per sample as the square root of Simpson's diversity index over productive rearrangements. Here the immuneACCESS table is served through TCRdb, limited to in-frame sequences with V and J called. Missing clones are a known gap in these copies; in checked studies unresolved V genes cover under half, and the rest lacks a known reason. The D gene and trimming were derived from the DNA, and the V and J assignments and clone size from that table. For this sample there are some 280,000 clones; around four fifths appear just once. Approximately 3.8% of the sample is in the top ten clones.

The collaborating institutions used their own protocols to collect whole blood in K2EDTA tubes. Collaborator samples were shipped for TCRbeta analysis as frozen whole blood, isolated PBMCs, or DNA extracted from either sample type. As concerns this clone: Its antigen has not been determined. No clone much larger than this one lies a single base away; base qualities are absent.

Recombination linked TRBV4-1 to TRBJ2-3; the D gene is perhaps TRBD1, from 6 matching bases. Sequenced input: peripheral blood. The clonotype was recovered from a woman between 50 and 59 years old with active or convalescent COVID-19. In nucleotides, the sequence is TGCGCCAGCAGCCAAGGGACAGTTTCAACAGATACGCAGTATTTT. The resulting protein is CASSQGTVSTDTQYF.